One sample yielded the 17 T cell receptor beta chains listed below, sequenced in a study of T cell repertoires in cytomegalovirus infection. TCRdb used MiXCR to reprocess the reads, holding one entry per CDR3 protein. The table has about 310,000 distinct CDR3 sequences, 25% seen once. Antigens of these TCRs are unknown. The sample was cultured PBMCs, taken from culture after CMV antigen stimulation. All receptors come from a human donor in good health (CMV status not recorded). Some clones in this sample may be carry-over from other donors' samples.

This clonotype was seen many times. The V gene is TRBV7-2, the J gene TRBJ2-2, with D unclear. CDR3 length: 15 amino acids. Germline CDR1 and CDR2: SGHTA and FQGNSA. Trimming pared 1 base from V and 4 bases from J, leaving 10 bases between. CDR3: CASSLEGVITGELFF. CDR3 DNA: TGTGCCAGCAGCTTAGAGGGTGTGATCACCGGGGAGCTGTTTTTT.

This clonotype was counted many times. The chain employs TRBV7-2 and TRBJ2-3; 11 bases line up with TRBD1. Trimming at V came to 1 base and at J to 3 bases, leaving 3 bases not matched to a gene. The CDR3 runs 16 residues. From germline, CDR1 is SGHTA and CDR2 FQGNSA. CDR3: CASSLGTGGRTDTQYF. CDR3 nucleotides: TGTGCCAGCAGCTTAGGGACAGGGGGCCGTACAGATACGCAGTATTTT.

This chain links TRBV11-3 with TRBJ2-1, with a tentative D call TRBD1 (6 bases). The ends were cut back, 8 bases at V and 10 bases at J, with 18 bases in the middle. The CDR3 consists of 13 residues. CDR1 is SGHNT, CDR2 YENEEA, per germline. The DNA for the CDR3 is TGTGCCAGCCGTCGGACAGCAGGATACGAGCAGTTCTTC. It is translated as CASRRTAGYEQFF.

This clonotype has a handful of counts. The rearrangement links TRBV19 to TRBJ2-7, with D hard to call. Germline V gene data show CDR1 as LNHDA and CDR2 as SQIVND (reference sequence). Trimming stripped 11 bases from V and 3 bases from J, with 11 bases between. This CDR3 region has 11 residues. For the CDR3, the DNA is TGTGCCTCCTCGGGCCTCTACGAGCAGTACTTC. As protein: CASSGLYEQYF.

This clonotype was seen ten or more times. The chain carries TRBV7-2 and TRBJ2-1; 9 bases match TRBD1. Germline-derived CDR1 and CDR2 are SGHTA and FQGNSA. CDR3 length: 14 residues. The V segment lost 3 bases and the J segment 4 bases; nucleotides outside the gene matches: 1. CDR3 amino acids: CASSFDRGYNEQFF. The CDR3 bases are TGTGCCAGCAGCTTTGACAGGGGGTACAATGAGCAGTTCTTC.

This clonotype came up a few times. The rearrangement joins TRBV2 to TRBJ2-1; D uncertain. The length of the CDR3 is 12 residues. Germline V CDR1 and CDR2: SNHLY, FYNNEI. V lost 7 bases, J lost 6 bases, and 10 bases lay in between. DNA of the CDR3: TGTGCCAGCAAAGGAAACGGCAATGAGCAGTTCTTC. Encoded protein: CASKGNGNEQFF.

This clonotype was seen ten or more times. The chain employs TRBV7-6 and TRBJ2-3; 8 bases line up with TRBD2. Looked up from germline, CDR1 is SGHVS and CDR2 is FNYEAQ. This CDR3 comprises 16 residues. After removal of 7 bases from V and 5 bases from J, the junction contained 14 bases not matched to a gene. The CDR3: CASTQNRAGAGDTQYF. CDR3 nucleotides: TGTGCCAGCACCCAGAACAGAGCGGGAGCGGGAGATACGCAGTATTTT. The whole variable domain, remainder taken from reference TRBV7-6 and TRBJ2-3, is GAGVSQSPRYKVTKRGQDVALRCDPISGHVSLYWYRQALGQGPEFLTYFNYEAQQDKSGLPNDRFSAERPEGSISTLTIQRTEQRDSAMYRCASTQNRAGAGDTQYFGPGTRLTVL.

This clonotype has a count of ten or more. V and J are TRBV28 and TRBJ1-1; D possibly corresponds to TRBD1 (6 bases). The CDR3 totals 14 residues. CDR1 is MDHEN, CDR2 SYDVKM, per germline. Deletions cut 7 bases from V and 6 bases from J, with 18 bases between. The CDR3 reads CASKMGGLIPEAFF. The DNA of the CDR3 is TGTGCCAGCAAGATGGGGGGGCTGATCCCTGAAGCTTTCTTT.

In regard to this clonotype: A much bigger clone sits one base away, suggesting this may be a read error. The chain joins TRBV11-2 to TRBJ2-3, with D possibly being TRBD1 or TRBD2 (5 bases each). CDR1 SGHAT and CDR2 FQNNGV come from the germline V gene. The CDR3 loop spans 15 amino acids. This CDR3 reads CAISLSGHSTDTQYF. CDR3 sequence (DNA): TGTGCCATCAGCTTGTCGGGGCATAGCACAGATACGCAGTATTTT.

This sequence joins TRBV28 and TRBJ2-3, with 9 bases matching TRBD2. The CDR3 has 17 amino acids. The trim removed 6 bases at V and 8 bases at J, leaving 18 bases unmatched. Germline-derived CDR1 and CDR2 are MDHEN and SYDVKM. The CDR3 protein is CASSSYGYGSGSVTQYF. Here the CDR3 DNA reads TGTGCCAGCAGCTCCTACGGTTATGGTAGCGGGAGTGTTACGCAGTATTTT. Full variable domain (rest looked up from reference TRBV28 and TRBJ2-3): DVKVTQSSRYLVKRTGEKVFLECVQDMDHENMFWYRQDPGLGLRLIYFSYDVKMKEKGDIPEGYSVSREKKERFSLILESASTNQTSMYLCASSSYGYGSGSVTQYFGPGTRLTVL.

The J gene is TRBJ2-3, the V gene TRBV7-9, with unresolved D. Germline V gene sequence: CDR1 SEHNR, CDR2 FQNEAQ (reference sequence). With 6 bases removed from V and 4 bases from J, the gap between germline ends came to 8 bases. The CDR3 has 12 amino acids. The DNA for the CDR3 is TGTGCCAGCAGGAAGCCGGCAGATACGCAGTATTTT. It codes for CASRKPADTQYF.

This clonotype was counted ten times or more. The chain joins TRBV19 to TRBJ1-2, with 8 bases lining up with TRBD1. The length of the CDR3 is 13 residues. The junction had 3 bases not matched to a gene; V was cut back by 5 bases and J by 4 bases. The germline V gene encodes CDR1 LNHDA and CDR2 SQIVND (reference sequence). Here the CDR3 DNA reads TGTGCCAGTAGTGGACAGGGACTCTATGGCTACACCTTC. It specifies CASSGQGLYGYTF. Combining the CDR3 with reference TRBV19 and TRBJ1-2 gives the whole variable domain DGGITQSPKYLFRKEGQNVTLSCEQNLNHDAMYWYRQDPGQGLRLIYYSQIVNDFQKGDIAEGYSVSREKKESFPLTVTSAQKNPTAFYLCASSGQGLYGYTFGSGTRLTVV.

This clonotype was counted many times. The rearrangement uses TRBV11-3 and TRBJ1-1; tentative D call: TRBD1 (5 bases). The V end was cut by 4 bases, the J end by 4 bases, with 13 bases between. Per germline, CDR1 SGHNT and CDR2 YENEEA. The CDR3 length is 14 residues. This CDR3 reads CASSSRRGTTEAFF. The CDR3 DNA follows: TGTGCCAGCAGCTCGCGGCGGGGGACCACTGAAGCTTTCTTT.

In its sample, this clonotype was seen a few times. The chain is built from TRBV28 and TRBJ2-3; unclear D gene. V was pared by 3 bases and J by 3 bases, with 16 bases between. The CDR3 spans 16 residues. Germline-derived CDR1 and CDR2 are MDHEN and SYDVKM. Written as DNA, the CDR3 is TGTGCCAGCAGTTTCAATACAGTTTACTTAACAGATACGCAGTATTTT. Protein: CASSFNTVYLTDTQYF.

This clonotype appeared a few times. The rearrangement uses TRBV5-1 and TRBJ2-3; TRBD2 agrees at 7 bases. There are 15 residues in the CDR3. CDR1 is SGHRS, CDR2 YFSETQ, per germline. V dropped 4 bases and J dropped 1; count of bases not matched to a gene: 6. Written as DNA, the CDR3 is TGCGCCAGCAGCCGAAGCGGGATAGGCACAGATACGCAGTATTTT. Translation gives CASSRSGIGTDTQYF.

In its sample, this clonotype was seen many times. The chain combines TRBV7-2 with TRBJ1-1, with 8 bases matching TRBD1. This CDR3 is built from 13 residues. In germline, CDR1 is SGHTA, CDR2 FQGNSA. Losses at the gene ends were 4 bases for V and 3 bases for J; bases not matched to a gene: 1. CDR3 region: CASSSQGDTEAFF. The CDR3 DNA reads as TGTGCCAGCAGCTCACAGGGGGACACTGAAGCTTTCTTT.

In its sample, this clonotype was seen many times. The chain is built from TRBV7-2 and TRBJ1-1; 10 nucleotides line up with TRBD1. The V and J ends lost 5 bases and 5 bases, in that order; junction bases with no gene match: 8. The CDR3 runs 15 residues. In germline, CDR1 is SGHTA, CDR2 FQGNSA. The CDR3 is CASSKMTGGGTEAFF. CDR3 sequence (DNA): TGTGCCAGCAGCAAAATGACAGGGGGCGGAACTGAAGCTTTCTTT.